The source of this TCR beta chain is a study of spatial heterogeneity in lung cancer. Time point defined: blood at routine non-recurrence follow-up after resection. The V gene lost 0 bases and the J gene lost 0 bases, with 9 bases spanning the gap. The CDR3 loop spans 15 amino acids. CDR1 is SGHNT, CDR2 YYREEE, per germline (reference sequence). This clonotype showed up many times. Every TCR cDNA molecule bore a unique molecular identifier. TCRdb independently ran MiXCR on the 5' RACE reads; one entry per CDR3 protein. The sample yields about 27,000 distinct CDR3 sequences, 5.4% seen once. This chain uses TRBV5-4 with TRBJ1-1, with unresolved D. The source material was PBMCs, sampled at follow-up. This clonotype was obtained from a female donor with early-stage non-small cell lung cancer. The DNA for the CDR3 is TGTGCCAGCAGCTTGGAAGGCACCATGAACACTGAAGCTTTCTTT. It is translated as CASSLEGTMNTEAFF.